This T cell receptor (beta chain) was identified during a study of shared clonotypes between healthy human individuals. Overall study results and limits: Clonotypes shared by all four donors outscored non-shared clonotypes in generation probability. What naive subsets generally showed was a larger estimated richness than memory subsets showed. The naive CD4 repertoires of several donors were compared, and around 5% of clonotypes were shared. Rarefaction gave evidence that sorted-subset sequencing remained incomplete despite large depth.

Sequenced by immunoSEQ multiplex PCR; TCRdb stores in-frame clones only, minus some. The table records around 2.1 million clones, roughly 91% of them present only once. The naive CD8 subset, CD45RO-negative cells positively selected for CCR7, excluded terminally differentiated effector memory CD45RA+ cells. Concerning this clone itself: Its specificity is unknown.

This CDR3 region has 15 residues. The V gene lost 5 bases and the J gene lost 3 bases, with 17 bases spanning the gap. The germline gives CDR1 LNHDA, CDR2 SQIVND (reference sequence). Sequenced material: naive CD8+ T cells from PBMCs. The source of this sequence is a man in his late teens or twenties in good health. Some clones in this sample may be carry-over from other donors' samples. The chain combines TRBV19 with TRBJ2-7; D is uncertain. The CDR3 DNA reads as TGTGCCAGTAGTCTAGGTCGCTCGGCTGGCTACGAGCAGTACTTC. This translates into CASSLGRSAGYEQYF.